The 21 T cell receptor beta chains below all came from one sample that was sequenced in a study of tumor-infiltrating lymphocytes in primary liver carcinoma. Total RNA (approximately 500 ng) served as template for TCR beta cDNA synthesis primed by a constant-region primer. Three nested multiplex PCR rounds, a slightly modified ARM-PCR, produced the libraries for TCR beta. For approximately 10 cycles apiece, the opening two PCR rounds ran with TRBV1-TRBV30 forward primers and a C-beta reverse primer. TCRdb re-called the multiplex PCR reads through MiXCR, storing one row per CDR3 protein. The sample lists under 200,000 distinct CDR3 sequences, less than 70% occurring once. Researchers drew blood RNA from unsorted whole blood and extracted germline DNA as well. The sample taken for sequencing was peripheral blood. The receptor source for this set is an older woman with primary liver carcinoma and hepatitis B virus infection.

Points on this clonotype: The CDR3 carries no conserved terminal phenylalanine or tryptophan, so it likely arises from a read error. The chain couples TRBV11-2 to TRBJ1-1; the D is unclear. Germline V gives CDR1 SGHAT, CDR2 FQNNGV. This CDR3 contains 13 residues. CDR3: CVSSLESWGEAFL. The CDR3, as DNA: TGTGTCAGCAGCTTAGAGTCATGGGGTGAAGCTTTCCTT.

Of note for this clonotype: Mismatch with germline at one junction end may stem from a read error. The genes are TRBV6-2 or TRBV6-3 and TRBJ1-5; 7 bases match TRBD1. This CDR3 comprises 18 residues. CDR1 MNHEY and CDR2 SVGEGT come from the germline V gene. CDR3 sequence reads: CASRYRGNSAYSNQPRHF. As DNA, the CDR3 is TGTGCCAGCAGATACAGGGGTAACAGTGCCTATAGCAATCAGCCCCGGCATTTT.

The chain has TRBV11-3 and TRBJ2-1, with 12 bases lining up with TRBD2. The J segment lost 6 bases and the V segment lost 2 bases, leaving 11 bases of the junction unmatched. The CDR3 runs to 18 residues. Germline CDR1 reads SGHNT; CDR2 reads YENEEA. CDR3: CASSLHPPGTSGFNEQFF. DNA of the CDR3: TGTGCCAGCAGCTTACACCCCCCCGGGACTAGCGGGTTCAATGAGCAGTTCTTC.

For this clonotype: The junction and the germline gene differ at one end; a read error may be behind it. V is TRBV6-1 and J is TRBJ2-1, with D perhaps assigned TRBD1 or TRBD2 (5 bases each). The CDR3 length is 18 residues. Germline CDR1 is MNHNS and CDR2 is SASEGT. The DNA for the CDR3 is TGTGCCAGCAGTGAAGTGGGACGTGGGGCCCACACTTACAAAGAGCAGTTCTTC. Translated, it gives CASSEVGRGAHTYKEQFF.

This chain joins TRBV7-9 and TRBJ2-5; no reliable D call. Trimming stripped 4 bases from V and 5 bases from J, with 14 bases between. Germline CDR1 and CDR2: SEHNR and FQNEAQ (reference sequence). The CDR3 length is 14 residues. CDR3 nucleotides: TGTGCCAGCAGCTCGAGGACGGTGGGGGAGACCCAGTACTTC. Translated, it gives CASSSRTVGETQYF. Together with reference TRBV7-9 and TRBJ2-5, the CDR3 gives the full variable domain: DTGVSQNPRHKITKRGQNVTFRCDPISEHNRLYWYRQTLGQGPEFLTYFQNEAQLEKSRLLSDRFSAERPKGSFSTLEIQRTEQGDSAMYLCASSSRTVGETQYFGPGTRLLVL.

The CDR3 region has the DNA TGTGCCAGCGAGGGAGTTACCTACAATGAGCAGTTCTTC. Its translation: CASEGVTYNEQFF. The V call is TRBV6-2 or TRBV6-3, the J call TRBJ2-1; maybe TRBD2 (5 bases). Trimming removed 8 bases at V and 2 bases at J, with 10 bases between. Looked up from germline, CDR1 is MNHEY and CDR2 is SVGEGT. This CDR3 contains 13 residues.

Regarding this clonotype: The junction departs from the called germline gene at one end, perhaps through a read error. The V and J genes are TRBV6-6 and TRBJ2-5, with D possibly matching TRBD2 (6 bases). CDR1 MNHNY and CDR2 SVGAGI come from the germline V gene (reference sequence). This CDR3 region has 13 residues. As DNA, the CDR3 is TGTGCCAGCAGTTACGAGGATCGGGAGATCCAGTACTTC. It translates to CASSYEDREIQYF.

A note on this clonotype: This may stem from a read error, because a much larger clone lies one nucleotide away. This chain links TRBV6-6 with TRBJ2-2, with D perhaps given as TRBD1 or TRBD2 (5 bases each). Germline V gene sequence: CDR1 MNHNY, CDR2 SVGAGI (reference sequence). The CDR3 consists of 17 residues. The CDR3 region is CASSRKGPTLGTGELLF. CDR3 nucleotides: TGTGCCAGCAGCCGCAAGGGGCCCACTCTGGGCACCGGGGAGCTGCTTTTT.

Concerning this clonotype itself: A much larger clone differs by one base, so this may be a read error. As DNA, the CDR3 is TGCAGCGTTGGGGCGGCTATTGGCTACACCTTC. As protein: CSVGAAIGYTF. V is TRBV29-1 and J is TRBJ1-2; D is undetermined. Trimming left V 4 bases short and J 7 bases short, with 10 bases between. Germline V lookup: CDR1 SQVTM, CDR2 ANQGSEA. The CDR3 runs 11 residues.

The chain carries TRBV28 and TRBJ1-2, with TRBD1 matching 9 bases. The trim removed 6 bases at V and 3 bases at J, leaving 5 bases unmatched. CDR3 length: 14 amino acids. Germline V gene lookup returns CDR1 MDHEN and CDR2 SYDVKM. CDR3 bases: TGTGCCAGCAGCCCCGGGGACAGGGACTATGGCTACACCTTC. It encodes CASSPGDRDYGYTF.

This clonotype was counted only a few times. This chain joins TRBV28 and TRBJ1-1; D is undetermined. The V gene's germline CDR1 is MDHEN and CDR2 SYDVKM. The CDR3 spans 16 residues. V was trimmed by 1 base and J by 3 bases, leaving 15 bases between them. Here the CDR3 reads CASSLSRPPAYTEAFF. CDR3 sequence (DNA): TGTGCCAGCAGTTTATCTAGGCCACCGGCGTACACTGAAGCTTTCTTT. Looking up the rest from reference TRBV28 and TRBJ1-1 gives the full variable domain: DVKVTQSSRYLVKRTGEKVFLECVQDMDHENMFWYRQDPGLGLRLIYFSYDVKMKEKGDIPEGYSVSREKKERFSLILESASTNQTSMYLCASSLSRPPAYTEAFFGQGTRLTVV.

This clonotype was recorded at least ten times. The chain links TRBV4-1 to TRBJ1-2; maybe TRBD1 (6 bases). The germline V gene has CDR1 MGHRA and CDR2 YSYEKL. Trimming removed 0 bases at V and 4 bases at J, with 6 bases between. The CDR3 runs 13 residues. The CDR3 DNA sequence: TGCGCCAGCAGCCAAGACAGGGGCTATGGCTACACCTTC. Its protein product is CASSQDRGYGYTF.

Note on this clonotype: This clone may be a read error of a much larger clone one base away. The rearrangement links TRBV6-6 to TRBJ1-6; the match to TRBD1 covers 9 bases. The germline V gene encodes CDR1 MNHNY and CDR2 SVGAGI (reference sequence). The CDR3 length is 13 residues. The CDR3 spells CASGGTGTSPLQF. The CDR3 nucleotides read TGTGCCAGTGGGGGGACAGGGACTTCACCCCTCCAATTT.

In the case of this clonotype: A read error may be the cause here, since a much bigger clone is one base away. The CDR3 loop is CATSPQGGEYGYTF. For the CDR3, the DNA is TGTGCCACCAGTCCACAGGGGGGAGAGTATGGCTACACCTTC. V and J are TRBV10-3 and TRBJ1-2; 8 positions agree with TRBD1. Germline V gives CDR1 ENHRY, CDR2 SYGVKD. The CDR3 contains 14 residues.

This clonotype was observed a few times. This likely comes from a read error, as the CDR3 has no conserved phenylalanine or tryptophan at its end. This chain uses TRBV6-2 or TRBV6-3 with TRBJ2-1; D not certain. V was shortened by 11 bases and J by 5 bases, with 19 bases between the two germline ends. Germline V gene sequence: CDR1 MNHEY, CDR2 SVGEGT. This CDR3 has 14 residues. CDR3: CAGTFFLTDNEQFL. For the CDR3, the DNA is TGTGCCGGCACCTTTTTCCTCACCGACAATGAGCAGTTCCTC.

This clonotype was found once. This may be a read error, as it is one base from a much larger clone. V is TRBV5-5 and J is TRBJ2-7; perhaps TRBD1 as D (5 bases). Germline-derived CDR1 and CDR2 are SGHKS and YYEKEE (reference sequence). The CDR3 consists of 15 residues. V lost 0 bases to trimming and J lost 3 bases, with 13 bases between them. The CDR3 DNA reads as TGTGCCAGCAGCTTGGCGGATCTACAGGACTACGAGCAGTACTTC. The encoded protein is CASSLADLQDYEQYF.

This clonotype is a singleton in its sample. At one end, the junction sequence differs from germline, possibly due to a read error. This sequence joins TRBV11-2 and TRBJ1-1, with no clear D. Germline V CDR1 and CDR2: SGHAT, FQNNGV. The CDR3 has 14 amino acids. This chain's CDR3 is CASSFDSMNNEAFF. The CDR3 bases are TGTGCCAGCAGCTTCGATTCGATGAACAATGAAGCTTTCTTT. Complete variable domain (other parts from reference TRBV11-2 and TRBJ1-1): EAGVAQSPRYKIIEKRQSVAFWCNPISGHATLYWYQQILGQGPKLLIQFQNNGVVDDSQLPKDRFSAERLKGVDSTLKIQPAKLEDSAVYLCASSFDSMNNEAFFGQGTRLTVV.

A word on this clonotype: It may be a read error: a sequence one base away is much more abundant. The conserved phenylalanine or tryptophan is not found at the CDR3 terminus, so this likely reflects a read error. This chain joins TRBV6-1 and TRBJ2-7; D is unresolved. V was clipped by 5 bases and J by 2 bases, with 13 bases between them. The CDR3 is 14 amino acids. The germline V gene encodes CDR1 MNHNS and CDR2 SASEGT. CDR3: CASSPRAITYEQYI. The CDR3 DNA follows: TGTGCCAGCAGTCCCCGGGCCATCACCTACGAGCAGTACATC.

Comments on this clonotype: One end of the junction is discordant with germline, which a read error may explain. CDR3 sequence: CAGSLGGLTYTTDTQYF. The CDR3 bases are TGTGCCGGCAGCTTGGGGGGACTAACGTACACGACAGATACGCAGTATTTT. V usage is TRBV11-2 and J usage is TRBJ2-3; 7 nucleotides match TRBD2. The length of the CDR3 is 17 residues. CDR1 SGHAT and CDR2 FQNNGV come from the germline V gene.

V usage is TRBV28 and J usage is TRBJ2-1; D not certain. Germline-derived CDR1 and CDR2 are MDHEN and SYDVKM. This CDR3 has 13 residues. V lost 8 bases, J lost 0 bases, and 8 bases lay in between. Written as DNA, the CDR3 is TGTGCCAGCGCGGAGTCCTCCTACAATGAGCAGTTCTTC. Translating it yields CASAESSYNEQFF.

For this clonotype: Its ends do not fully match the called genes, so a read error is possible. The rearrangement links TRBV11-2 to TRBJ1-6; 10 bases map to TRBD1. Germline V gives CDR1 SGHAT, CDR2 FQNNGV. This CDR3 region has 15 residues. This CDR3 reads CVSSLRDRGISPLHF. CDR3 sequence (DNA): TGTGTCAGCAGTTTACGGGACAGGGGCATTTCACCCCTCCACTTT. Full variable domain (missing parts from reference TRBV11-2 and TRBJ1-6): EAGVAQSPRYKIIEKRQSVAFWCNPISGHATLYWYQQILGQGPKLLIQFQNNGVVDDSQLPKDRFSAERLKGVDSTLKIQPAKLEDSAVYLCVSSLRDRGISPLHFGNGTRLTVT.